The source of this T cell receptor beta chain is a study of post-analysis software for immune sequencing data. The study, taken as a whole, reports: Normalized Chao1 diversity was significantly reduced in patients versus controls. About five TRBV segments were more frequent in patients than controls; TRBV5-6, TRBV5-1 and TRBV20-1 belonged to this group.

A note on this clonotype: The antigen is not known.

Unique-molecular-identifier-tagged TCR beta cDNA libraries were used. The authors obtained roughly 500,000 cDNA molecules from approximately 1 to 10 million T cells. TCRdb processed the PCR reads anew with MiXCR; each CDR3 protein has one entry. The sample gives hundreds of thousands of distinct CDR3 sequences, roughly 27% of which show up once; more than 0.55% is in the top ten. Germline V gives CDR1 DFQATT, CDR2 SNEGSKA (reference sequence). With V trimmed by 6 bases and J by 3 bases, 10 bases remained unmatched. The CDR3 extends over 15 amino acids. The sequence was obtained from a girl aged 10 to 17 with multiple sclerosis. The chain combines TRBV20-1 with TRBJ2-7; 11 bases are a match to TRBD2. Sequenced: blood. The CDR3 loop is CSAPNIAGGDYEQYF. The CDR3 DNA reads TGCAGTGCCCCTAACATAGCGGGAGGGGACTACGAGCAGTACTTC.